The 9 T cell receptor beta chains reported below all come from one sample, sequenced in a study of cytomegalovirus exposure and HLA in healthy donors. This PCR relied on a set of 60 Vbeta primers and 13 Jbeta primers. Profiling relied on immunoSEQ multiplex PCR, and the TCRdb table lists in-frame clones only, not all of them. The sample lists 140,000 to 150,000 clones; roughly 88% were seen once. The material sequenced was PBMCs. Source of these receptors: a woman between 40 and 50 years old in good health and CMV-seronegative.

Details on this clone: The sample carries other DNA sequences with the same CDR3. V usage is TRBV30 and J usage is TRBJ2-3; the D is unclear. The V end was cut by 2 bases, the J end by 6 bases, with 6 bases between. Looked up from germline, CDR1 is GTSNPN and CDR2 is SVGIG (reference sequence). This CDR3 comprises 11 residues. CDR3 DNA: TGTGCCTGGAGTCCGAGGGATACGCAGTATTTT. Its protein is CAWSPRDTQYF. Full variable domain (remainder filled in from reference TRBV30 and TRBJ2-3): SQTIHQWPATLVQPVGSPLSLECTVEGTSNPNLYWYRQAAGRGLQLLFYSVGIGQISSEVPQNLSASRPQDRQFILSSKKLLLSDSGFYLCAWSPRDTQYFGPGTRLTVL.

The chain employs TRBV12-2 and TRBJ2-1; no DNA check was done on the table's D call, TRBD2. TRBV12-2 is assigned pseudogene status. CDR3 size: 16 residues. The CDR3 loop is CASRYRTSDLYNEQFF. The CDR3 nucleotides read TGTGCAAGTCGTTACCGGACTAGCGACCTCTACAATGAGCAGTTCTTC.

Written as DNA, the CDR3 is TGTGCCAGCAGCTTGCTCCGGGAATTCGAGCAGTACTTC. This encodes CASSLLREFEQYF. V and J are TRBV5-6 and TRBJ2-7, with D maybe TRBD2 (5 bases). V was shortened by 1 base and J by 6 bases, with 11 bases between the two germline ends. Looked up from germline, CDR1 is SGHDT and CDR2 is YYEEEE. CDR3 length equals 13 residues.

The chain is built from TRBV7-9 and TRBJ2-7; D is perhaps TRBD1 (6 bases). The V end lost 5 bases, the J end lost 0 bases, and 11 bases lay between the germline ends. CDR3 size: 14 residues. Germline CDR1 SEHNR, CDR2 FQNEAQ (reference sequence). In DNA form, the CDR3 reads TGTGCCAGCAGCATGACAGGTAGCTCCTACGAGCAGTACTTC. Amino acid sequence: CASSMTGSSYEQYF.

The J gene is TRBJ2-7, the V gene TRBV7-9; D is possibly TRBD1 (7 bases). V was pared by 5 bases and J by 3 bases, with 14 bases between. This CDR3 has 14 amino acids. Germline CDR1 SEHNR, CDR2 FQNEAQ (reference sequence). In nucleotides, the CDR3 is TGTGCCAGCAGCGGCTCAGGGGGGATCTACGAGCAGTACTTC. Protein: CASSGSGGIYEQYF.

The J gene is TRBJ1-1, the V gene TRBV6-5; 7 bases line up with TRBD1. The CDR3 loop spans 15 amino acids. V was pared by 5 bases and J by 4 bases, with 10 bases of the junction left unmatched. Germline V CDR1 and CDR2: MNHEY, SVGAGI. The CDR3 nucleotides are TGTGCCAGCAGTAAAGAGACAGGGCCCCCCACTGAAGCTTTCTTT. This codes for CASSKETGPPTEAFF.

This clone came up once. The CDR3, as DNA: TGTGCCAGCAGTGAACCCCCGCTGCTACTGGAGCAGTTCTTC. Translating it yields CASSEPPLLLEQFF. The rearrangement links TRBV6-1 to TRBJ2-1; D unresolved. V was cut by 2 bases and J by 10 bases, with 15 bases left in between. The CDR3 runs to 14 residues. CDR1 is MNHNS, CDR2 SASEGT, per germline.

This clone has just one count. The DNA of the CDR3 is TGTGCCAGCAGTCAAATCTACGAGCAGTACTTC. Translating gives CASSQIYEQYF. The gene calls are TRBV28 and TRBJ2-7; D unresolved. CDR1 is MDHEN, CDR2 SYDVKM, per germline. V was clipped by 5 bases and J by 3 bases, with 5 bases between them. CDR3 length: 11 residues.

V and J are TRBV7-9 and TRBJ2-7, with a possible D match to TRBD2 (6 bases). Deletions cut 5 bases from V and 2 bases from J, with 13 bases between. This CDR3 region has 14 residues. CDR1 SEHNR and CDR2 FQNEAQ come from the germline V gene (reference sequence). This CDR3 is CASSRSGLPYEQYF. CDR3 nucleotide sequence: TGTGCCAGCAGCCGAAGCGGGCTTCCCTACGAGCAGTACTTC.